One sample yielded the 31 T cell receptor beta chains listed below, sequenced in a study of blood T cell repertoires in COVID-19. Only in-frame clones appear in the TCRdb table, and some are missing; sequencing was by immunoSEQ multiplex PCR. The table includes 93,000 or so clones, 85% to 90% detected once. Source material: peripheral blood. Source of these receptors: a human donor in a cohort sampled during active COVID-19.

CDR3 sequence: CASSGGGQPTEAFF. Written as DNA, the CDR3 is TGCGCCAGCAGTGGGGGTGGACAGCCAACCGAAGCTTTCTTT. This rearrangement joins TRBV10-1 to TRBJ1-1, with D maybe TRBD1 (6 bases). CDR3 length: 14 residues. Germline V gene sequence: CDR1 WNHNN, CDR2 SYGVQD (reference sequence). V was cut by 4 bases and J by 8 bases, with 17 bases left in between.

This clone has just one count. The chain couples TRBV7-9 to TRBJ1-5; D call uncertain. V lost 5 bases to trimming and J lost 1 base, with 9 bases between them. The CDR3 covers 14 residues. Germline values: CDR1 SEHNR, CDR2 FQNEAQ (reference sequence). The CDR3 DNA follows: TGTGCCAGCAGCCGCCCGGGGAGCAATCAGCCCCAGCATTTT. It translates to CASSRPGSNQPQHF.

The rearrangement joins TRBV6-5 to TRBJ2-7, with no clear D. The CDR3 has 12 amino acids. Trimming left V 9 bases short and J 1 base short, with 10 bases between. Germline CDR1 reads MNHEY; CDR2 reads SVGAGI. This CDR3 reads CASGLRSYEQYF. The CDR3 coding sequence is TGTGCCAGTGGGCTTCGGTCCTACGAGCAGTACTTC.

The chain links TRBV25-1 to TRBJ1-4, with D tentatively TRBD1 (5 bases). The CDR3 sequence is 14 residues long. V was clipped by 5 bases and J by 5 bases, with 12 bases between them. The germline CDR1 and CDR2 sequences are MGHDK and SYGVNS. CDR3 sequence (DNA): TGTGCCAGCAGTCACCCAGGGCCCAATGAAAAACTGTTTTTT. It specifies CASSHPGPNEKLFF. Filled out from reference TRBV25-1 and TRBJ1-4, the complete variable domain reads EADIYQTPRYLVIGTGKKITLECSQTMGHDKMYWYQQDPGMELHLIHYSYGVNSTEKGDLSSESTVSRIRTEHFPLTLESARPSHTSQYLCASSHPGPNEKLFFGSGTQLSVL.

The chain joins TRBV27 to TRBJ2-2, with 10 bases fitting TRBD1. With V trimmed by 2 bases and J by 7 bases, 7 bases remained unmatched. This CDR3 is built from 16 residues. Germline CDR1 MNHEY, CDR2 SMNVEV (reference sequence). The CDR3 loop is CASSLGRQGADGELFF. The CDR3 DNA sequence: TGTGCCAGCAGTTTAGGTCGACAGGGGGCGGACGGGGAGCTGTTTTTT.

To note about this clone: The junction differs from germline at one of its ends, possibly a read error. Other DNA sequences in this specimen translate into the identical CDR3. V and J are TRBV18 and TRBJ2-7; tentative D call: TRBD2 (5 bases). Looked up from germline, CDR1 is KGHSH and CDR2 is LQKENI. The CDR3 sequence is 14 residues long. The CDR3 reads CASSPPVPPGEQYF. The CDR3 DNA is TGTGCCAGCTCGCCACCGGTCCCACCGGGGGAGCAGTACTTC.

V usage is TRBV6-5 and J usage is TRBJ2-5; D unresolved. Germline lookup yields CDR1 MNHEY and CDR2 SVGAGI. V lost 4 bases and J 5 bases, leaving 8 bases between the germline ends. CDR3 length: 12 residues. The CDR3 DNA follows: TGTGCCAGCAGTTTAGAGAGGGAGACCCAGTACTTC. This sequence encodes CASSLERETQYF.

This clone was found once. This chain connects TRBV10-1 to TRBJ2-5; 14 bases map to TRBD2. There are 20 residues in the CDR3. Trimming cost V 6 bases and J 5 bases; bases outside gene matches: 20. From germline, CDR1 is WNHNN and CDR2 SYGVQD (reference sequence). The CDR3, as DNA: TGCGCCAGCAGCCCCGGGGGGACTAGCGGGAGATATTCCCCTGGGGAGACCCAGTACTTC. Residues: CASSPGGTSGRYSPGETQYF.

V gene TRBV7-9 combines with J gene TRBJ2-3, with 15 bases aligning to TRBD2. J was trimmed by 9 bases and V by 5 bases; bases with no gene match: 6. The germline V gene has CDR1 SEHNR and CDR2 FQNEAQ (reference sequence). The CDR3 consists of 15 residues. CDR3 sequence reads: CASSSGLAGGGTQYF. Here the CDR3 DNA reads TGTGCCAGCAGCAGTGGACTAGCGGGAGGGGGCACGCAGTATTTT.

The chain employs TRBV27 and TRBJ2-5; 7 positions match TRBD2. Trimming at V came to 5 bases and at J to 7 bases, leaving 19 bases not matched to a gene. Germline CDR1 reads MNHEY; CDR2 reads SMNVEV (reference sequence). The CDR3 totals 17 residues. The CDR3 protein is CASSPPRGAGSTGTQYF. CDR3 DNA: TGTGCCAGCAGTCCCCCTCGGGGAGCGGGAAGTACGGGGACCCAGTACTTC.

This chain uses TRBV9 with TRBJ2-1, with TRBD2 matching 13 bases. Germline trimming cut 3 bases from V and 4 bases from J; bases unmatched to any gene: 1. Germline V gives CDR1 SGDLS, CDR2 YYNGEE. CDR3 size: 15 residues. CDR3 loop: CASSGLAGGYNEQFF. The CDR3 region has the DNA TGTGCCAGCAGCGGACTAGCGGGAGGTTACAATGAGCAGTTCTTC.

The chain is built from TRBV7-2 and TRBJ2-1; 10 bases match TRBD2. Germline loops: CDR1 SGHTA, CDR2 FQGNSA. The CDR3 is made up of 16 amino acids. Losses at the gene ends were 2 bases for V and 9 bases for J; bases not matched to a gene: 10. The CDR3 region has the DNA TGTGCCAGCAGCTTACTAATGAGCGGGAGGGCGGGTGAGCAGTTCTTC. Translation: CASSLLMSGRAGEQFF.

This clone was counted only a few times. The genes are TRBV30 and TRBJ1-3, with no clear D. The CDR3 is 16 residues long. With 5 bases removed from V and 0 bases from J, the gap between germline ends came to 17 bases. CDR1 GTSNPN and CDR2 SVGIG come from the germline V gene (reference sequence). DNA of the CDR3: TGTGCCTGGGCCTACGGTGTGTGGAGCTCTGGAAACACCATATATTTT. Its translation: CAWAYGVWSSGNTIYF. Variable domain in full (rest from reference TRBV30 and TRBJ1-3): SQTIHQWPATLVQPVGSPLSLECTVEGTSNPNLYWYRQAAGRGLQLLFYSVGIGQISSEVPQNLSASRPQDRQFILSSKKLLLSDSGFYLCAWAYGVWSSGNTIYFGEGSWLTVV.

The chain joins TRBV6-4 to TRBJ2-7, with 9 bases aligning to TRBD2. The CDR3 is 16 residues long. Germline V gives CDR1 MRHNA, CDR2 SNTAGT. DNA for the CDR3: TGTGAAGAGCCACGGGGGATAGCGGGAGTGAGGTACGAGCAGTACTTC. Amino acid sequence: CEEPRGIAGVRYEQYF.

The V and J genes are TRBV6-5 and TRBJ1-2; TRBD1 matches at 7 bases. V shed 4 bases and J 9 bases; nucleotides not matched to a gene: 5. This CDR3 spans 12 amino acids. Germline V gene lookup returns CDR1 MNHEY and CDR2 SVGAGI. The CDR3 DNA reads as TGTGCCAGCAGTTCCGACAGGGTCAGCTACACCTTC. It translates to CASSSDRVSYTF.

The genes are TRBV27 and TRBJ2-3, with a tentative D call TRBD2 (6 bases). This CDR3 contains 14 residues. V was shortened by 3 bases and J by 1 base, with 8 bases between the two germline ends. Germline V gene lookup returns CDR1 MNHEY and CDR2 SMNVEV (reference sequence). Written as DNA, the CDR3 is TGTGCCAGCAGTTTGGAGCGGGGCACAGATACGCAGTATTTT. Amino acids: CASSLERGTDTQYF.

In its sample, this clone was seen once. CDR3 amino acids: CAWKTGADIEKLFF. CDR3 in DNA: TGTGCCTGGAAGACAGGGGCGGACATAGAAAAACTGTTTTTT. The chain links TRBV30 to TRBJ1-4; 8 positions agree with TRBD1. The CDR3 has 14 amino acids. CDR1 is GTSNPN, CDR2 SVGIG, per germline (reference sequence). The trim removed 4 bases at V and 8 bases at J, leaving 9 bases unmatched.

The chain employs TRBV2 and TRBJ2-1; 7 nucleotides line up with TRBD1. Germline CDR1 reads SNHLY; CDR2 reads FYNNEI. There are 14 residues in the CDR3. V was clipped by 8 bases and J by 5 bases; unmatched bases: 9. CDR3 sequence reads: CASSVGTANNEQFF. The DNA for the CDR3 is TGTGCCAGCTCCGTGGGGACAGCTAACAATGAGCAGTTCTTC. The variable domain in full, with the rest retrieved from reference TRBV2 and TRBJ2-1, is EPEVTQTPSHQVTQMGQEVILRCVPISNHLYFYWYRQILGQKVEFLVSFYNNEISEKSEIFDDQFSVERPDGSNFTLKIRSTKLEDSAMYFCASSVGTANNEQFFGPGTRLTVL.

CDR3 sequence reads: CASGLVREGETQYF. CDR3 in DNA: TGTGCTAGTGGTTTGGTAAGAGAGGGAGAGACCCAGTACTTC. The chain has TRBV12-5 and TRBJ2-5, with a possible D match to TRBD2 (5 bases). Trimming cost V 0 bases and J 4 bases, with 9 bases left between them. Germline loops: CDR1 LGHNT, CDR2 FRNRAP. The CDR3 extends over 14 amino acids.

The CDR3 bases are TGTGCCAGCAGTAGACAGGGGGTATGCGAGCAGTACTTC. It encodes CASSRQGVCEQYF. The chain recombines TRBV6-4 with TRBJ2-7; TRBD1 matches 9 bases. Germline V CDR1 and CDR2: MRHNA, SNTAGT. The CDR3 extends over 13 amino acids. The V segment lost 5 bases and the J segment 6 bases; nucleotides outside the gene matches: 5.

The V gene is TRBV7-2, the J gene TRBJ2-7; TRBD1 is a possible D gene (6 bases). V shed 5 bases and J shed 7 bases, with 15 bases lying between them. CDR3 size: 13 residues. In germline, CDR1 is SGHTA, CDR2 FQGNSA. CDR3 sequence: CASSVHRAMEQYF. The CDR3 DNA reads TGTGCCAGCAGCGTCCACAGGGCAATGGAGCAGTACTTC.

J is TRBJ2-1 and V is TRBV5-8; TRBD1 matches 10 bases. The junction had 8 bases not matched to a gene; V was cut back by 3 bases and J by 2 bases. This CDR3 is 17 amino acids long. Germline V gene lookup returns CDR1 SGHTS and CDR2 YDEGEE. The CDR3 region has the DNA TGTGCCAGCAGCTGGGGGACCGGGACAGGGGCCTACAATGAGCAGTTCTTC. It is translated as CASSWGTGTGAYNEQFF.

CDR3: CASTLNGQGSYEQYF. CDR3 DNA: TGTGCCAGCACCCTCAACGGACAGGGCTCCTACGAGCAGTACTTC. The chain recombines TRBV27 with TRBJ2-7; TRBD1 aligns across 8 bases. In germline, CDR1 is MNHEY, CDR2 SMNVEV (reference sequence). V gave up 7 bases and J gave up 0 bases; unmatched junction bases: 8. CDR3 length: 15 amino acids.

This chain uses TRBV10-2 with TRBJ2-5; 11 bases match TRBD2. The CDR3 spans 16 residues. Germline-derived CDR1 and CDR2 are WSHSY and SAAADI. With V trimmed by 8 bases and J by 5 bases, 13 bases remained unmatched. This chain's CDR3 is CASRQGTSGLRETQYF. CDR3 nucleotide sequence: TGCGCCAGCCGACAGGGGACTAGCGGTCTTAGGGAGACCCAGTACTTC.

This sequence joins TRBV5-6 and TRBJ1-5; D not certain. Germline CDR1 SGHDT, CDR2 YYEEEE. The CDR3 sequence is 17 residues long. V lost 2 bases to trimming and J lost 2 bases, with 17 bases between them. The CDR3 DNA is TGTGCCAGCAGCTTTTATCCGGGGAGTTATGGCAATCAGCCCCAGCATTTT. This translates into CASSFYPGSYGNQPQHF.

This clone was detected once. This sequence joins TRBV25-1 and TRBJ2-6, with D possibly TRBD1 on 6 matching bases. V was clipped by 6 bases and J by 0 bases, with 15 bases between them. The germline V gene encodes CDR1 MGHDK and CDR2 SYGVNS. The CDR3 spans 17 residues. The CDR3: CASRDTTGLSGANVLTF. The DNA of the CDR3 is TGTGCCAGCAGGGATACGACAGGCCTCTCTGGGGCCAACGTCCTGACTTTC.

The chain has TRBV5-6 and TRBJ1-1; TRBD1 is a possible D gene (5 bases). CDR3 length equals 16 residues. V was clipped by 8 bases and J by 5 bases, with 25 bases between them. From germline, CDR1 is SGHDT and CDR2 YYEEEE. Here the CDR3 reads CASQLGEEDPGTEAFF. CDR3 nucleotide sequence: TGTGCCAGTCAATTGGGGGAGGAAGACCCTGGGACTGAAGCTTTCTTT.

This sequence joins TRBV11-1 and TRBJ2-7, with TRBD1 identical over 8 bases. Germline-derived CDR1 and CDR2 are SGHAT and FQDESV (reference sequence). The J segment lost 6 bases and the V segment lost 1 base, leaving 5 bases of the junction unmatched. The CDR3 has 14 residues. Here the CDR3 reads CASSLVQGAGEQYF. The CDR3 DNA sequence: TGTGCCAGCAGCTTAGTCCAGGGGGCAGGCGAGCAGTACTTC.

The V gene is TRBV6-4, the J gene TRBJ1-2, with TRBD1 matching 11 bases. V shed 6 bases, J shed 8 bases, and the junction held 8 bases outside the gene matches. The CDR3 is made up of 14 amino acids. Germline lookup yields CDR1 MRHNA and CDR2 SNTAGT. The CDR3: CASSERTGGGGYTF. The CDR3 region has the DNA TGTGCCAGCAGCGAGCGGACAGGGGGCGGAGGCTACACCTTC.

The V and J genes are TRBV24-1 and TRBJ1-4; TRBD1 might be the D (5 bases). The CDR3 has 15 residues. Per germline, CDR1 KGHDR and CDR2 SFDVKD. V was shortened by 6 bases and J by 13 bases, with 23 bases between the two germline ends. CDR3 coding DNA: TGTGCCACCAGTATGGGGTCGCTAGGCCCGGGGGGACTGTTTTTT. Translation: CATSMGSLGPGGLFF.

The gene calls are TRBV2 and TRBJ1-2; TRBD1 is a possible D gene (6 bases). Trimming left V 7 bases short and J 4 bases short, with 13 bases between. Germline-derived CDR1 and CDR2 are SNHLY and FYNNEI. This CDR3 has 13 residues. The CDR3 sequence is CASNSQGLYGYTF. The CDR3 nucleotides read TGTGCCAGCAACTCACAGGGTCTCTATGGCTACACCTTC.